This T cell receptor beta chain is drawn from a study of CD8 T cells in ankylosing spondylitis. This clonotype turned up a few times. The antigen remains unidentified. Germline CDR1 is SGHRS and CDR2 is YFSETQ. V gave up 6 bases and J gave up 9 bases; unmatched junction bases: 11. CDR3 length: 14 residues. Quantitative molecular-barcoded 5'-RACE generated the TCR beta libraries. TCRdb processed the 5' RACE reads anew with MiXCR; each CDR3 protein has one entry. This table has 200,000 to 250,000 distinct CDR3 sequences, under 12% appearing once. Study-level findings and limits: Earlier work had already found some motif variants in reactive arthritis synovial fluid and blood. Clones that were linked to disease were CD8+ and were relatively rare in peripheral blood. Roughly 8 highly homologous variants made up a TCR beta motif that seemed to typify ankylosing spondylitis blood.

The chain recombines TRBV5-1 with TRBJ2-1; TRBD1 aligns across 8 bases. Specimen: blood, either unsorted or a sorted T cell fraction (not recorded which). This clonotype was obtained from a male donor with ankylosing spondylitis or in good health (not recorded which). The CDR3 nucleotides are TGCGCCAGCACGGAAAGACAGGGGAGGTCTGAGCAGTTCTTC. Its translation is CASTERQGRSEQFF.